This T cell receptor (beta chain) was sequenced for a study of T cell clones after liver transplantation. About the study: Without induction therapy, subjects received standard immunosuppression until 12-24 months post-transplant. Timepoints were pre-transplant, pre-withdrawal, and after withdrawal was completed or failed. General study points: Circulating graft-donor-reactive CD4 TCRbeta sequences fell significantly post-transplant in most of the 8 subjects.

Germline CDR1 and CDR2: KGHSH and LQKENI. V lost 1 base and J lost 5, with 3 bases in between. This CDR3 region has 12 residues. A note on this clone: As yet, its antigen is unknown.

Assay: immunoSEQ multiplex PCR; the TCRdb copy retains only in-frame clones and omits some. The top ten hold about a tenth of the sample, which has some 61,000 clones, about 70% seen once. This sample comprised CD4+ T cells from blood, obtained at the 22-month timepoint. The TCR originated in a human patient who received a liver transplant. Certain T cells may be donor cells from the graft. V and J are TRBV18 and TRBJ2-4; D remains ambiguous. CDR3 sequence reads: CASSPQENIQYF. CDR3 sequence (DNA): TGTGCCAGCTCACCACAGGAAAACATTCAGTACTTC.